This T cell receptor (beta chain) was observed in a study of T cells in Graves' hyperthyroidism and ophthalmopathy. TCR beta CDR3 sequences were amplified from RNA transcripts. RT-PCR in the first round (using the HTBI primer set) targeted the TCR CDR3. TCRdb re-called the multiplex PCR reads with MiXCR, one entry per CDR3 protein. The sample gives roughly 250,000 distinct CDR3 sequences, roughly 17% of which show up once; about 29% is in the top ten. CDR1 and CDR2 (germline): DFQATT, SNEGSKA (reference sequence). CDR3 size: 14 residues. V lost 4 bases and J lost 10; bases outside the gene matches: 6. This clonotype has a count of ten or more. The antigen remains unidentified. Study-level results: Most clonotypes that expanded in the thyroid above 0.001 also showed up in blood.

Patients affected by ophthalmopathy presented a Clinical Activity Score of at least 3, a NOSPECS grade of at least 4, and disease duration below 3 months. Clinical symptoms, serum thyroxine and TRAb, thyroid ultrasound and orbital computed tomography were used for the diagnoses. It was over 9.5 ml of fresh peripheral blood that supplied the PBMCs. Specimen: blood. This rearrangement joins TRBV20-1 to TRBJ2-1, with 14 bases that match TRBD2. This TCR was sampled from a woman aged 18-30 years with Graves' ophthalmopathy. The CDR3 loop is CSATGTSGRTEQFF. DNA of the CDR3: TGCAGTGCTACCGGGACTAGCGGGAGAACAGAGCAGTTCTTC.